This T cell receptor (beta chain) originates from a study of PD-1 blockade in classical Hodgkin lymphoma. Brentuximab vedotin exposure varied among the patients, all of whom had relapsed after autologous stem cell transplantation. Classification of best responses gave complete response, partial response or progressive disease. TCRdb's copy holds only in-frame clones and misses some; the assay was immunoSEQ multiplex PCR. The table includes about 58,000 clones, approximately 90% detected once. This clone was counted once. This TCR was recovered from a human donor with classical Hodgkin lymphoma. Sequences were derived from peripheral blood mononuclear cells (PBMCs), sampled before the second cycle of nivolumab.

CDR3 in amino acids: CASRTGQGANEQYF. The CDR3 DNA is TGTGCCAGCAGGACGGGACAGGGTGCAAACGAGCAGTACTTC. This chain joins TRBV27 and TRBJ2-7, with TRBD1 matching 9 bases. V gave up 6 bases and J gave up 5 bases; unmatched junction bases: 8. The CDR3 runs 14 residues. The germline CDR1 and CDR2 sequences are MNHEY and SMNVEV (reference sequence).